The 20 T cell receptor beta chains below were found in one sample sequenced in a study of blood T cells in healthy people across ages. Then a second PCR, running roughly 7 to 11 cycles, was carried out with a sample-barcoded 5' primer and a J-beta primer mix. TCRdb ran MiXCR on the 5' RACE reads and lists one entry per CDR3 protein. The sample lists roughly 1,800,000 distinct CDR3 sequences, around 48% seen once, with over 2% in the top ten. Sequencing input: blood. All receptors derive from a woman aged 35 to 49 in good health.

The table lists this clonotype with a few counts. V gene TRBV29-1 combines with J gene TRBJ2-1; 9 positions match TRBD2. Germline CDR1 is SQVTM and CDR2 is ANQGSEA. V trimming: 4 bases; J trimming: 6 bases; junction bases outside the gene matches: 7. The CDR3 totals 14 residues. Written as DNA, the CDR3 is TGCAGCGTTGCACCAGCGGGGGGAGGCAATGAGCAGTTCTTC. Its protein product is CSVAPAGGGNEQFF.

The V gene is TRBV5-1, the J gene TRBJ2-5; 10 positions agree with TRBD1. The J call may be wrong; the DNA end is better matched by TRBJ2-7. There are 15 residues in the CDR3. Germline V CDR1 and CDR2: SGHRS, YFSETQ. The CDR3, as DNA: TGCGCCAGCAGCAGACTGGGACAGGGGAGGGACGAGCAGTACTTC. Translation gives CASSRLGQGRDEQYF.

This clonotype was counted only a few times. The V call is TRBV7-2, the J call TRBJ2-3; D unclear. The CDR3 sequence is 14 residues long. The V end was cut by 8 bases, the J end by 4 bases, with 16 bases between. Germline CDR1 SGHTA, CDR2 FQGNSA. As DNA, the CDR3 is TGTGCCAGCGGAAGGTCTAGTGTGTCAGATACGCAGTATTTT. Amino acid sequence: CASGRSSVSDTQYF.

The chain carries TRBV10-3 and TRBJ2-4, with 11 bases matching TRBD2. This CDR3 is 16 amino acids long. Germline V lookup: CDR1 ENHRY, CDR2 SYGVKD. V shed 5 bases, J shed 0 bases, and the junction held 3 bases outside the gene matches. In nucleotides, the CDR3 is TGTGCCATCAGTACTAGCGGGGGCCCAGCCAAAAACATTCAGTACTTC. It is translated as CAISTSGGPAKNIQYF.

The chain joins TRBV7-9 to TRBJ2-5; 10 bases match TRBD2. The DNA end is a closer match to TRBJ2-1, so the J assignment may be wrong. Germline V gives CDR1 SEHNR, CDR2 FQNEAQ (reference sequence). The CDR3 covers 15 residues. The DNA of the CDR3 is TGTGCCAGCACCACCGTAGCGGGGGGCCAAGAGACCCAGTTCTTC. Translated, it gives CASTTVAGGQETQFF.

The rearrangement uses TRBV10-3 and TRBJ2-1; a weak D match, TRBD2 (5 bases). V was clipped by 0 bases and J by 7 bases, with 16 bases between them. Germline CDR1 reads ENHRY; CDR2 reads SYGVKD. The CDR3 consists of 16 residues. The CDR3 bases are TGTGCCATCAGTGAGTCTTTAGGACTTATGGGGAATGAGCAGTTCTTC. The encoded protein is CAISESLGLMGNEQFF.

This chain links TRBV20-1 with TRBJ1-6, with D possibly TRBD1 on 6 matching bases. Germline values: CDR1 DFQATT, CDR2 SNEGSKA (reference sequence). This CDR3 is 15 amino acids long. V shed 3 bases and J shed 8 bases, with 17 bases lying between them. The CDR3 DNA reads TGCAGTGCTAGGGGGGGCTTAATGGTGGATTCACCCCTCCACTTT. This codes for CSARGGLMVDSPLHF.

V usage is TRBV28 and J usage is TRBJ2-1; TRBD1 is a possible D gene (6 bases). The CDR3 extends over 14 amino acids. The V gene's germline CDR1 is MDHEN and CDR2 SYDVKM. The V and J ends lost 2 bases and 7 bases respectively, with 12 bases between them. The CDR3 here is CASSLLTGSNEQFF. Here the CDR3 DNA reads TGTGCCAGCAGTTTACTTACAGGGTCAAATGAGCAGTTCTTC.

The table lists this clonotype with a few counts. The rearrangement links TRBV4-1 to TRBJ2-6, with D perhaps being TRBD1 or TRBD2 (5 bases each). V lost 2 bases and J 2 bases, leaving 19 bases between the germline ends. The CDR3 runs 19 residues. The V gene's germline CDR1 is MGHRA and CDR2 YSYEKL. CDR3 nucleotides: TGCGCCAGCAGCCAATGGGGTCCAGGGAGCAGTCCTGGGGCCAACGTCCTGACTTTC. Translated: CASSQWGPGSSPGANVLTF.

This clonotype was seen a few times. The chain carries TRBV6-6 and TRBJ1-5; D gene ambiguous. Trimming removed 5 bases from V and 9 bases from J, with 17 bases in between. The CDR3 is 14 amino acids. Germline V lookup: CDR1 MNHNY, CDR2 SVGAGI (reference sequence). CDR3 region: CASSAVNLGLPQHF. In nucleotides, the CDR3 is TGTGCCAGCAGTGCGGTAAACCTCGGACTGCCCCAGCATTTT.

The chain uses TRBV10-3 and TRBJ2-1; 13 nucleotides match TRBD2. The CDR3 totals 16 residues. The germline gives CDR1 ENHRY, CDR2 SYGVKD. V trimming: 3 bases; J trimming: 14 bases; junction bases outside the gene matches: 13. CDR3 sequence (DNA): TGTGCCATCAGTGATGGCGGGACGGGACTAGCGGGATTTGAGTTCTTC. Protein: CAISDGGTGLAGFEFF.

This chain uses TRBV28 with TRBJ2-7; 10 bases map to TRBD1. Losses at the gene ends were 5 bases for V and 5 bases for J; bases not matched to a gene: 9. The CDR3 length is 15 residues. CDR1 is MDHEN, CDR2 SYDVKM, per germline. CDR3 amino acids: CASSSSGQGTHEQYF. CDR3 DNA: TGTGCCAGCAGTAGTTCGGGACAGGGGACCCACGAGCAGTACTTC.

The chain combines TRBV27 with TRBJ1-5, with D maybe TRBD1 (6 bases). The CDR3 is 15 amino acids. V was trimmed by 2 bases and J by 2 bases, leaving 10 bases between them. CDR1 is MNHEY and CDR2 is SMNVEV in the germline V gene (reference sequence). The DNA of the CDR3 is TGTGCCAGCAGTTTAAGGGGGACGGGCAATCAGCCCCAGCATTTT. Residues: CASSLRGTGNQPQHF.

The chain uses TRBV3-1 and TRBJ1-2, with D uncertain. The CDR3 spans 13 residues. V was cut by 1 base and J by 5 bases, with 8 bases left in between. Germline assignment: CDR1 LGHDT and CDR2 YNNKEL (reference sequence). DNA for the CDR3: TGTGCCAGCAGCCAAGTTCAGGATTATGGCTACACCTTC. Encoded protein: CASSQVQDYGYTF.

This clonotype appeared a single time. This chain uses TRBV15 with TRBJ1-2; D is unresolved. Germline V gene lookup returns CDR1 LNHNV and CDR2 YYDKDF (reference sequence). The CDR3 covers 13 residues. Trimming removed 5 bases at V and 6 bases at J, with 13 bases between. The CDR3 loop reads CATSFEGQDGYTF. The CDR3 DNA reads TGTGCCACCAGCTTTGAGGGTCAAGATGGCTACACCTTC.

This chain connects TRBV10-3 to TRBJ1-1, with 8 bases that match TRBD1. The CDR3 sequence is 13 residues long. Germline lookup yields CDR1 ENHRY and CDR2 SYGVKD. V shed 4 bases, J shed 4 bases, and the junction held 2 bases outside the gene matches. In DNA, the CDR3 is TGTGCCATCAGTGGGACAGGGAGCACTGAAGCTTTCTTT. It yields the protein CAISGTGSTEAFF.

Only one count was recorded for this clonotype. The chain joins TRBV29-1 to TRBJ1-4, with a possible D match to TRBD1 (5 bases). Germline V gene lookup returns CDR1 SQVTM and CDR2 ANQGSEA. This CDR3 spans 13 amino acids. V lost 0 bases and J lost 7, with 9 bases in between. The CDR3 reads CSVEEGGFEKLFF. The CDR3 bases are TGCAGCGTTGAAGAGGGGGGATTTGAAAAACTGTTTTTT.

The chain combines TRBV5-1 with TRBJ2-6, with a possible D match to TRBD1 (6 bases). From germline, CDR1 is SGHRS and CDR2 YFSETQ. This CDR3 has 15 amino acids. V was cut by 5 bases and J by 2 bases, with 11 bases left in between. In DNA form, the CDR3 reads TGCGCCAGCAGTCGGACAGTAGCTGGGGCCAACGTCCTGACTTTC. It yields the protein CASSRTVAGANVLTF. The whole variable domain, filled in from reference TRBV5-1 and TRBJ2-6, reads KAGVTQTPRYLIKTRGQQVTLSCSPISGHRSVSWYQQTPGQGLQFLFEYFSETQRNKGNFPGRFSGRQFSNSRSEMNVSTLELGDSALYLCASSRTVAGANVLTFGAGSRLTVL.

The genes are TRBV6-1 and TRBJ1-5, with 10 bases fitting TRBD1. The CDR3 sequence is 13 residues long. V shed 7 bases, J shed 5 bases, and the junction held 2 bases outside the gene matches. Germline CDR1 and CDR2: MNHNS and SASEGT. CDR3 amino acids: CASTDRGHQPQHF. CDR3 in DNA: TGTGCCAGCACTGACAGGGGGCATCAGCCCCAGCATTTT.

This clonotype was counted a few times. This chain uses TRBV7-2 with TRBJ2-7; TRBD2 matches 13 bases. The germline gives CDR1 SGHTA, CDR2 FQGNSA. CDR3 length equals 16 residues. Unmatched junction bases numbered 5, after V lost 5 bases and J lost 1 base. CDR3 sequence: CASSDRLAGGSYEQYF. DNA for the CDR3: TGTGCCAGCAGCGACAGACTAGCGGGGGGTTCCTACGAGCAGTACTTC.